What follows are 25 T cell receptor beta chains derived from one specimen sequenced in a study of shared clonotypes between healthy human individuals. Sequencing used immunoSEQ multiplex PCR; TCRdb keeps in-frame clones, though not all of them. This table holds 2 million to 2.5 million clones, just over 90% found once. Source material: naive CD4+ T cells from PBMCs. The sample's subset: CD45RA+ positively selected. These receptors all stem from a young man in good health. Some clones in this sample may be carry-over from other donors' samples.

The chain couples TRBV6-1 to TRBJ2-5, with D tentatively TRBD1 (7 bases). The CDR3 is made up of 14 amino acids. V gave up 8 bases and J gave up 5 bases, with 18 bases separating them. Germline V lookup: CDR1 MNHNS, CDR2 SASEGT. CDR3 residues: CASGQTGRFETQYF. The DNA for the CDR3 is TGTGCCAGCGGTCAGACAGGGAGGTTCGAGACCCAGTACTTC.

In its sample, this clone was seen a few times. The chain has TRBV6-5 and TRBJ1-1; 7 bases map to TRBD1. The CDR3 spans 14 residues. Germline V gives CDR1 MNHEY, CDR2 SVGAGI. V trimming: 5 bases; J trimming: 1 base; junction bases outside the gene matches: 4. The CDR3 DNA follows: TGTGCCAGCAGTAAGACAGGGAGGAACACTGAAGCTTTCTTT. Its translation is CASSKTGRNTEAFF.

V gene TRBV28 combines with J gene TRBJ2-6; the D gene is possibly TRBD1 (5 bases). Germline values: CDR1 MDHEN, CDR2 SYDVKM. The CDR3 has 14 residues. Trimming removed 6 bases from V and 2 bases from J, with 8 bases in between. CDR3 amino acids: CASRSGTGANVLTF. CDR3 DNA sequence: TGTGCCAGCAGGTCAGGGACTGGGGCCAACGTCCTGACTTTC.

The chain has TRBV7-9 and TRBJ2-1; 10 bases map to TRBD2. From germline, CDR1 is SEHNR and CDR2 FQNEAQ (reference sequence). The CDR3 runs 15 residues. The junction had 9 bases not matched to a gene; V was cut back by 5 bases and J by 8 bases. CDR3 DNA: TGTGCCAGCAGCCCCAGGACTAGCGGTTGGCATGAGCAGTTCTTC. It encodes CASSPRTSGWHEQFF.

The chain employs TRBV7-9 and TRBJ1-1, with TRBD1 matching over 8 bases. Trimming cost V 3 bases and J 6 bases; bases outside gene matches: 6. The CDR3 contains 14 residues. CDR1 is SEHNR, CDR2 FQNEAQ, per germline (reference sequence). The chain's CDR3 is CASSFDRGPAEAFF. The CDR3 DNA follows: TGTGCCAGCAGCTTCGACAGGGGACCGGCTGAAGCTTTCTTT.

This chain uses TRBV5-1 with TRBJ2-3, with no clear D. The CDR3 runs to 15 residues. Germline-derived CDR1 and CDR2 are SGHRS and YFSETQ. V shed 0 bases and J shed 0 bases, with 8 bases lying between them. This CDR3 reads CASSLALDSTDTQYF. The CDR3 DNA is TGCGCCAGCAGCTTGGCTCTGGATAGCACAGATACGCAGTATTTT.

A remark on this clone: Other DNA sequences within the sample encode an identical CDR3. V and J are TRBV6-5 and TRBJ2-6, with D possibly matching TRBD2 (5 bases). The CDR3 consists of 15 residues. Germline V gene sequence: CDR1 MNHEY, CDR2 SVGAGI. V was pared by 0 bases and J by 2 bases, with 5 bases between. This CDR3 is CASSYSRAGANVLTF. The CDR3 nucleotides are TGTGCCAGCAGTTACTCGCGGGCTGGGGCCAACGTCCTGACTTTC.

The V and J genes are TRBV5-4 and TRBJ2-2, with 7 nucleotides matching TRBD2. The CDR3 contains 15 residues. V was pared by 3 bases and J by 4 bases, with 6 bases of the junction left unmatched. Germline CDR1 and CDR2: SGHNT and YYREEE (reference sequence). The CDR3 is CASSSRRGSTGELFF. Written as DNA, the CDR3 is TGTGCCAGCAGCTCCCGTCGCGGGAGCACCGGGGAGCTGTTTTTT.

J is TRBJ1-2 and V is TRBV28, with 8 nucleotides matching TRBD1. J lost 4 bases, V lost 4 bases, and 8 bases had no gene match. This CDR3 contains 15 residues. Germline-derived CDR1 and CDR2 are MDHEN and SYDVKM. The CDR3 nucleotides read TGTGCCAGCAGTTCCTACAGGGGGGTGTCCTATGGCTACACCTTC. Its protein is CASSSYRGVSYGYTF.

Comments on this clone: Additional DNA sequences in this sample encode the identical CDR3. V and J are TRBV7-2 and TRBJ2-2; 9 bases match TRBD1. Germline trimming cut 5 bases from V and 7 bases from J; bases unmatched to any gene: 5. Germline CDR1 is SGHTA and CDR2 is FQGNSA. The CDR3 consists of 14 residues. In nucleotides, the CDR3 is TGTGCCAGCAGCCCGGGACAGGGAAGCGGGGAGCTGTTTTTT. It codes for CASSPGQGSGELFF.

The rearrangement links TRBV4-2 to TRBJ2-2; 7 bases line up with TRBD2. The CDR3 covers 16 residues. Trimming took 1 base from V and 5 from J; bases not matched to a gene: 7. The germline V gene has CDR1 LGHNA and CDR2 YNFKEQ. This CDR3 is CASSQGASGFTGELFF. CDR3 bases: TGTGCCAGCAGCCAAGGGGCTAGCGGATTTACCGGGGAGCTGTTTTTT.

The V gene is TRBV5-1, the J gene TRBJ2-3; 7 bases line up with TRBD2. Trimming took 0 bases from V and 7 from J; bases not matched to a gene: 5. Germline values: CDR1 SGHRS, CDR2 YFSETQ. The CDR3 sequence is 14 residues long. The CDR3 DNA reads TGCGCCAGCAGCTTGGGGACTAGTGAAAATACGCAGTATTTT. This gives the protein CASSLGTSENTQYF. Based on the CDR3 plus reference TRBV5-1 and TRBJ2-3, the full variable domain is KAGVTQTPRYLIKTRGQQVTLSCSPISGHRSVSWYQQTPGQGLQFLFEYFSETQRNKGNFPGRFSGRQFSNSRSEMNVSTLELGDSALYLCASSLGTSENTQYFGPGTRLTVL.

The rearrangement links TRBV5-4 to TRBJ2-5, with 7 bases fitting TRBD1. The CDR3 sequence is 14 residues long. V was pared by 2 bases and J by 1 base, with 2 bases of the junction left unmatched. Germline V gene sequence: CDR1 SGHNT, CDR2 YYREEE (reference sequence). The CDR3 spells CASSFGTVQETQYF. The CDR3 region has the DNA TGTGCCAGCAGCTTTGGGACAGTCCAAGAGACCCAGTACTTC.

The chain uses TRBV13 and TRBJ2-7, with a tentative D call TRBD1 (6 bases). Trimming cost V 5 bases and J 9 bases, with 23 bases left between them. The germline V gene has CDR1 PRHDT and CDR2 FYEKMQ (reference sequence). The CDR3 covers 15 residues. The CDR3 nucleotides read TGTGCCAGCAGCCTTGACAGGATAGGTTCTGGTGCGCAGTACTTC. Translated: CASSLDRIGSGAQYF.

V gene TRBV5-4 combines with J gene TRBJ2-2, with D possibly being TRBD1 (6 bases). The germline CDR1 and CDR2 sequences are SGHNT and YYREEE (reference sequence). V was pared by 4 bases and J by 1 base, with 8 bases between. This CDR3 spans 14 amino acids. CDR3 DNA sequence: TGTGCCAGCAGCATACAGGGGAACACCGGGGAGCTGTTTTTT. Protein sequence: CASSIQGNTGELFF.

The chain has TRBV5-1 and TRBJ2-5; the D call may be TRBD1 or TRBD2 (5 bases each). V was pared by 4 bases and J by 0 bases, with 16 bases between. Germline CDR1 SGHRS, CDR2 YFSETQ. The CDR3 spans 16 residues. CDR3 amino acids: CASSPGTTSNQETQYF. CDR3 nucleotide sequence: TGCGCCAGCAGCCCCGGGACCACGTCGAACCAAGAGACCCAGTACTTC.

CDR3 sequence reads: CSVRGTDGYTF. The CDR3 nucleotides are TGCAGCGTGAGGGGGACAGATGGCTACACCTTC. The gene calls are TRBV29-1 and TRBJ1-2; 7 bases match TRBD1. With 6 bases clipped from V and 6 bases from J, the junction kept 4 bases outside the gene matches. This CDR3 has 11 amino acids. Germline V gene sequence: CDR1 SQVTM, CDR2 ANQGSEA.

This chain connects TRBV15 to TRBJ2-7; 7 bases map to TRBD2. The CDR3 is made up of 16 amino acids. The trim removed 0 bases at V and 4 bases at J, leaving 9 bases unmatched. Germline V lookup: CDR1 LNHNV, CDR2 YYDKDF (reference sequence). The CDR3 coding sequence is TGTGCCACCAGCAGAGAGGCGGGGGTCACTATGTACGAGCAGTACTTC. It specifies CATSREAGVTMYEQYF.

The CDR3, as DNA: TGTGCCAGCAGCCCCGGGACAACTGAGCAGTTCTTC. Translation gives CASSPGTTEQFF. The chain carries TRBV28 and TRBJ2-1, with D possibly being TRBD1 (6 bases). Trimming pared 6 bases from V and 9 bases from J, leaving 12 bases between. In germline, CDR1 is MDHEN, CDR2 SYDVKM. CDR3 length equals 12 residues.

The gene calls are TRBV2 and TRBJ1-5; TRBD1 matches 8 bases. Germline loops: CDR1 SNHLY, CDR2 FYNNEI. V shed 6 bases and J 9 bases; nucleotides not matched to a gene: 13. This CDR3 contains 15 residues. The CDR3 sequence: CASRWTGSASGPQHF. The CDR3 bases are TGTGCCAGCAGGTGGACAGGGTCAGCTTCTGGGCCCCAGCATTTT. Looking up the rest from reference TRBV2 and TRBJ1-5 gives the full variable domain: EPEVTQTPSHQVTQMGQEVILRCVPISNHLYFYWYRQILGQKVEFLVSFYNNEISEKSEIFDDQFSVERPDGSNFTLKIRSTKLEDSAMYFCASRWTGSASGPQHFGDGTRLSIL.

On this clone: Other DNA sequences of this sample code for an identical CDR3. The chain links TRBV7-3 to TRBJ2-3; 7 bases fit TRBD2. The V and J ends lost 2 bases and 3 bases, in that order; junction bases with no gene match: 5. The CDR3 runs to 15 residues. Per the germline V gene, CDR1 is SGHTA and CDR2 is FQGTGA. CDR3 sequence: CASSLLGGSTDTQYF. CDR3 nucleotide sequence: TGTGCCAGCAGCTTATTAGGCGGGAGTACAGATACGCAGTATTTT.

In this sample, this clone turned up once. This chain uses TRBV6-1 with TRBJ1-1, with no clear D. The CDR3 length is 11 residues. Trimming removed 1 base from V and 5 bases from J, with 2 bases in between. The germline V gene encodes CDR1 MNHNS and CDR2 SASEGT. The CDR3 sequence: CASSEVTEAFF. The CDR3 DNA is TGTGCCAGCAGTGAAGTAACTGAAGCTTTCTTT.

This rearrangement joins TRBV28 to TRBJ2-3; D is perhaps TRBD1 (5 bases). Germline CDR1 is MDHEN and CDR2 is SYDVKM. V dropped 6 bases and J dropped 2 bases, with 21 bases sitting between them. The CDR3 length is 17 residues. The CDR3 region has the DNA TGTGCCAGCAGCCGAAGGGGTAAAAGAGGCTACACAGATACGCAGTATTTT. Encoded protein: CASSRRGKRGYTDTQYF. Filled out from reference TRBV28 and TRBJ2-3, the complete variable domain reads DVKVTQSSRYLVKRTGEKVFLECVQDMDHENMFWYRQDPGLGLRLIYFSYDVKMKEKGDIPEGYSVSREKKERFSLILESASTNQTSMYLCASSRRGKRGYTDTQYFGPGTRLTVL.

The genes are TRBV18 and TRBJ2-7; TRBD2 is a possible D gene (5 bases). The CDR3 length is 13 residues. Germline assignment: CDR1 KGHSH and CDR2 LQKENI. V lost 6 bases to trimming and J lost 7 bases, with 16 bases between them. The CDR3 here is CASSSSGLGEQYF. CDR3 DNA: TGTGCCAGCTCCTCAAGCGGCCTCGGGGAGCAGTACTTC.

The chain employs TRBV5-1 and TRBJ1-1; tentatively, D is TRBD1 (5 bases). V lost 1 base and J 4 bases, leaving 14 bases between the germline ends. Germline values: CDR1 SGHRS, CDR2 YFSETQ. This CDR3 comprises 15 residues. CDR3 amino acids: CASSLWGDSGTEAFF. For the CDR3, the DNA is TGCGCCAGCAGCTTGTGGGGGGACTCGGGCACTGAAGCTTTCTTT. The variable domain in full, with the rest retrieved from reference TRBV5-1 and TRBJ1-1, is KAGVTQTPRYLIKTRGQQVTLSCSPISGHRSVSWYQQTPGQGLQFLFEYFSETQRNKGNFPGRFSGRQFSNSRSEMNVSTLELGDSALYLCASSLWGDSGTEAFFGQGTRLTVV.